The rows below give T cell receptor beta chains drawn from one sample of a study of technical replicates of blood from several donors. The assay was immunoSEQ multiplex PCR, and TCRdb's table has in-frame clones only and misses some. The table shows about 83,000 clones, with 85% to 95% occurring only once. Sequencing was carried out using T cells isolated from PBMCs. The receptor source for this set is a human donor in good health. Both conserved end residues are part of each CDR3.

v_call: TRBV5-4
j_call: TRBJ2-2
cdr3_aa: CASSSSGGRTGELFF

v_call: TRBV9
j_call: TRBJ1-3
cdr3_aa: CASSTYGDRLSGNTIYF

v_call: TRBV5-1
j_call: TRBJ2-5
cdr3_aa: CASSPGLAIGIGETQYF

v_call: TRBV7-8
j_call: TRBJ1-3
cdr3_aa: CASSFDSARSGNTIYF

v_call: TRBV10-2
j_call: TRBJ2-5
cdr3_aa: CASSELIETQYF

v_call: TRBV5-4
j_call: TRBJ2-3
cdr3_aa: CASSPGVDPILDTQYF

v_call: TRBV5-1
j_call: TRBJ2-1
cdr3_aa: CASSPLPTAYNEQFF

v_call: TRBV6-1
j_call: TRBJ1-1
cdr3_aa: CASPLMVSGEAFF

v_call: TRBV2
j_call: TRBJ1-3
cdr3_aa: CASSERGLMSSGNTIYF

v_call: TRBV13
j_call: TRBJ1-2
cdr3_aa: CASSPRSNYGYTF

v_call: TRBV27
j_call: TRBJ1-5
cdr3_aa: CASSLWPGSNQPQHF

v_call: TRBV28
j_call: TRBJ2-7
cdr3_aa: CASNRGLPYEQYF

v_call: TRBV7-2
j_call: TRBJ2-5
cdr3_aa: CASSLVGTGAAETQYF

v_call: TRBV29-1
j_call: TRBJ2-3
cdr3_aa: CSVLGPARTDTQYF

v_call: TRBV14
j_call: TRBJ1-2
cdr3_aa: CASSHGENYGYTF

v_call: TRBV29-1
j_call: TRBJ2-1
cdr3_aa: CSVETYKRAHEQFF

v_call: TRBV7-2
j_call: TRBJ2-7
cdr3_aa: CASSPGTPAYEQYF

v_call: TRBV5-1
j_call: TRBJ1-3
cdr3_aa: CASSLMSSGNTIYF

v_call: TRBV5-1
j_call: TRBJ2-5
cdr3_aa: CASSLEGQFGQTQYF

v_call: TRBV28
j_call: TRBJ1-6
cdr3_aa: CASSPRQLSSYNSPLHF

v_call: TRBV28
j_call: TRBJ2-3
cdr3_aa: CASSFMSFRTGSSTDTQYF

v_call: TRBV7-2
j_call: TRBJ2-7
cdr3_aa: CASSWVAGGPNEQYF

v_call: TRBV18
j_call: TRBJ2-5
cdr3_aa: CASSQNSGTQETQYF

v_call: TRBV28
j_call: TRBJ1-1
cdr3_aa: CASSPKQWTVTEAFF

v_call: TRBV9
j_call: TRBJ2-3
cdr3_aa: CASSAVFSGENTDTQYF

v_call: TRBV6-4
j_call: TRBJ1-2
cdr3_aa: CASSDSVGGYTF

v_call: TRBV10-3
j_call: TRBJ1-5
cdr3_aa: CAIMAELNSNQPQHF

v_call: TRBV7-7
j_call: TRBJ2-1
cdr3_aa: CASSARGDEQFF

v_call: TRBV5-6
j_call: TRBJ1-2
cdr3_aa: CASSAKSRQRDGYTF

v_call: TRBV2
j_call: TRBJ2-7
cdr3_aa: CASSEWGQGTPSSYEQYF

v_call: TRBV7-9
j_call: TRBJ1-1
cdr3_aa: CASSAQGAQSEAFF

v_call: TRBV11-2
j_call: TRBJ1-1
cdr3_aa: CASSLGTDNTEAFF

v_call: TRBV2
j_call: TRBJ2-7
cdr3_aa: CASSEAGYGSAYEQYF

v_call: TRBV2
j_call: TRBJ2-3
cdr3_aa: CASSEVREYPYF

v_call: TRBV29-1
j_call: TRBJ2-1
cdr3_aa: CSVEDRLAGEQFF

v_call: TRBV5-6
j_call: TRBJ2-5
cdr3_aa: CASSSLGGLVGETQYF

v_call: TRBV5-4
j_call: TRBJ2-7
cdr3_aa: CASSPGFSYEQYF

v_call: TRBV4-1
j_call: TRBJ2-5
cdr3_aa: CASSQLAGEGETQYF

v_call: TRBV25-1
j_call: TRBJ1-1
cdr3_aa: CASSGGGGTFF

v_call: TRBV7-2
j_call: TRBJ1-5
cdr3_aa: CASSVDRANQPQHF

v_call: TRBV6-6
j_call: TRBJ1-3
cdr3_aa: CASSYSDNSGNTIYF

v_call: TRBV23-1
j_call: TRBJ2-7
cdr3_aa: CASSQSAGARGEQYF